This passage covers 13 T cell receptor beta chains from one sample sequenced in a study of CD8 T cells in ankylosing spondylitis. TCRdb recomputed calls from the 5' RACE reads with MiXCR, one row per CDR3 protein. The repertoire holds hundreds of thousands of distinct CDR3 sequences, with 20% to 30% as singletons. The sample consisted of blood, either unsorted or a sorted T cell fraction (not recorded which). The receptors shown here come from a male donor with ankylosing spondylitis or in good health (not recorded which).

The sample holds many counts of this clonotype. V usage is TRBV2 and J usage is TRBJ2-1; D is undetermined. V was shortened by 8 bases and J by 0 bases, with 11 bases between the two germline ends. The CDR3 has 14 residues. The germline V gene has CDR1 SNHLY and CDR2 FYNNEI. The CDR3 coding sequence is TGTGCCAGCGAGTCCGGCTCCTCCTACAATGAGCAGTTCTTC. This encodes CASESGSSYNEQFF.

The chain has TRBV20-1 and TRBJ1-6; 9 positions match TRBD1. There are 15 residues in the CDR3. Germline V gene lookup returns CDR1 DFQATT and CDR2 SNEGSKA (reference sequence). Germline trimming cut 2 bases from V and 7 bases from J; bases unmatched to any gene: 6. CDR3 residues: CSARTGTGRNSPLHF. The DNA for the CDR3 is TGCAGTGCTAGAACCGGGACAGGGAGAAATTCACCCCTCCACTTT.

At least ten counts were recorded for this clonotype. The chain employs TRBV20-1 and TRBJ1-5, with D perhaps matching TRBD1 (5 bases). V was shortened by 1 base and J by 3 bases, with 10 bases between the two germline ends. This CDR3 is built from 14 residues. Germline V gene lookup returns CDR1 DFQATT and CDR2 SNEGSKA (reference sequence). This CDR3 is CSARGAGNNQPQHF. The CDR3 DNA sequence: TGCAGTGCTAGAGGGGCAGGGAACAATCAGCCCCAGCATTTT.

This clonotype has at least ten counts. The rearrangement joins TRBV3-1 to TRBJ1-1; D unresolved. Trimming pared 1 base from V and 0 bases from J, leaving 9 bases between. Germline V lookup: CDR1 LGHDT, CDR2 YNNKEL (reference sequence). The CDR3 covers 15 residues. CDR3 protein: CASSQGELMNTEAFF. CDR3 sequence (DNA): TGTGCCAGCAGCCAAGGAGAACTAATGAACACTGAAGCTTTCTTT.

The J gene is TRBJ2-7, the V gene TRBV5-1, with 9 bases lining up with TRBD1. The CDR3 loop spans 14 amino acids. CDR1 is SGHRS and CDR2 is YFSETQ in the germline V gene. Trimming took 3 bases from V and 12 from J; bases not matched to a gene: 13. In DNA, the CDR3 is TGCGCCAGCAGCTCAAATCCGGGACAGGGAGTAAGGTACTTC. Amino acid sequence: CASSSNPGQGVRYF.

This clonotype has only a few counts. CDR3 protein: CSAILLAGGTYEQYF. In DNA form, the CDR3 reads TGCAGTGCTATTTTACTAGCGGGAGGCACCTACGAGCAGTACTTC. The rearrangement links TRBV20-1 to TRBJ2-7; TRBD2 matches 12 bases. Germline V gene lookup returns CDR1 DFQATT and CDR2 SNEGSKA (reference sequence). After removal of 4 bases from V and 2 bases from J, the junction contained 6 bases not matched to a gene. The CDR3 is 15 amino acids.

The gene calls are TRBV12-3 or TRBV12-4 and TRBJ2-5, with D possibly matching TRBD2 (6 bases). The CDR3 totals 15 residues. The V end was cut by 5 bases, the J end by 6 bases, with 19 bases between. The CDR3 loop reads CASSPYTRGTKTQYF. The CDR3 region has the DNA TGTGCCAGCAGTCCCTATACGCGGGGTACCAAGACCCAGTACTTC.

The sample holds a few counts of this clonotype. The rearrangement uses TRBV4-2 and TRBJ2-7; TRBD2 matches at 7 bases. Germline CDR1 LGHNA, CDR2 YNFKEQ. This CDR3 region has 15 residues. Trimming cost V 1 base and J 1 base; bases outside gene matches: 4. CDR3 coding DNA: TGTGCCAGCAGCCAAGGTACGGGAGGTTCCTACGAGCAGTACTTC. It encodes CASSQGTGGSYEQYF.

This clonotype was detected a few times. The chain couples TRBV12-3 or TRBV12-4 to TRBJ1-2; 7 bases match TRBD1. The CDR3 covers 13 residues. Trimming at V came to 4 bases and at J to 7 bases, leaving 6 bases not matched to a gene. CDR3 DNA: TGTGCCAGCAGTTCGACAGGGAGTCTTGGCTACACCTTC. Amino acid sequence: CASSSTGSLGYTF.

This clonotype was observed a few times. The chain has TRBV4-2 and TRBJ1-2, with a possible D match to TRBD1 (5 bases). This CDR3 has 14 amino acids. Germline CDR1 reads LGHNA; CDR2 reads YNFKEQ. V lost 1 base to trimming and J lost 7 bases, with 13 bases between them. The CDR3 DNA sequence: TGTGCCAGCAGCCAAGTCCTAGGGGCAGGTGGCTACACCTTC. Residues: CASSQVLGAGGYTF.

This clonotype has more than one count but fewer than ten. The chain couples TRBV6-5 to TRBJ2-7; the D gene could be TRBD1 or TRBD2 (5 bases each). There are 12 residues in the CDR3. Trimming took off 9 bases at V and 9 bases at J, with 18 bases between the two ends. Germline CDR1 and CDR2: MNHEY and SVGAGI. This chain's CDR3 is CASYGAVRVQYF. CDR3 sequence (DNA): TGTGCCAGTTACGGGGCCGTTCGGGTGCAGTACTTC.

The V call is TRBV29-1, the J call TRBJ2-3, with D possibly TRBD2 on 6 matching bases. V was clipped by 3 bases and J by 4 bases, with 20 bases between them. CDR1 and CDR2 from the germline V gene are SQVTM and ANQGSEA. The CDR3 totals 16 residues. The CDR3 DNA is TGCAGCGTTGACTCCGGGAGACAGTCTCGATCAGATACGCAGTATTTT. This encodes CSVDSGRQSRSDTQYF.

In DNA form, the CDR3 reads TGCGCCAGCAGCTTGACAGGGGGGCGAGCTTTCTTT. Protein: CASSLTGGRAFF. The chain recombines TRBV5-1 with TRBJ1-1, with TRBD1 matching 8 bases. Germline V gives CDR1 SGHRS, CDR2 YFSETQ. The CDR3 is 12 amino acids. Losses at the gene ends were 1 base for V and 10 bases for J; bases not matched to a gene: 3.